Below are 9 T cell receptor beta chains sequenced from a single sample in a study of cytomegalovirus exposure and HLA in healthy donors (dated by TCRdb to about 2017). Libraries came from the immunoSEQ multiplex PCR assay. TCRdb re-hosts the immuneACCESS table, in-frame sequences only. Its copies lack some clones; in the studies checked, an unresolved V gene accounts for under half of them, and the cause for the rest is not known. Here the sample has about 160,000 clones; roughly nine tenths occur a single time. 4.5% to 7% of the sample goes to the ten largest clones. The sample consisted of PBMCs. Receptors were obtained from a woman in her 30s in good health and CMV-seronegative.

The rearrangement joins TRBV13 to TRBJ2-7, with a possible D match to TRBD2 (5 bases). V lost 2 bases, J lost 3 bases, and 11 bases lay in between. The CDR3 is 14 residues long. Germline loops: CDR1 PRHDT, CDR2 FYEKMQ (reference sequence). CDR3 bases: TGTGCCAGCAGCTTAAACAGCGGAGACTACGAGCAGTACTTC. This gives the protein CASSLNSGDYEQYF.

The V gene is TRBV5-1, the J gene TRBJ1-2; 7 nucleotides match TRBD1. Germline CDR1 is SGHRS and CDR2 is YFSETQ. The CDR3 runs 14 residues. V shed 3 bases, J shed 4 bases, and the junction held 6 bases outside the gene matches. The CDR3 loop is CASSYGTDSYGYTF. CDR3 bases: TGCGCCAGCAGCTATGGGACAGACTCCTATGGCTACACCTTC. Using reference TRBV5-1 and TRBJ1-2 for the parts outside the CDR3, the full variable domain is KAGVTQTPRYLIKTRGQQVTLSCSPISGHRSVSWYQQTPGQGLQFLFEYFSETQRNKGNFPGRFSGRQFSNSRSEMNVSTLELGDSALYLCASSYGTDSYGYTFGSGTRLTVV.

This chain uses TRBV7-6 with TRBJ2-1, with 9 bases that match TRBD2. With V trimmed by 2 bases and J by 8 bases, 7 bases remained unmatched. CDR3 size: 15 residues. CDR1 is SGHVS, CDR2 FNYEAQ, per germline. DNA for the CDR3: TGTGCCAGCAGCTTACTTGCGGGAGGGCTAGATGAGCAGTTCTTC. Amino acids: CASSLLAGGLDEQFF.

The genes are TRBV5-4 and TRBJ1-2, with TRBD1 matching 9 bases. The V segment lost 6 bases and the J segment 5 bases; nucleotides outside the gene matches: 8. This CDR3 is 14 amino acids long. The germline gives CDR1 SGHNT, CDR2 YYREEE (reference sequence). The CDR3 DNA follows: TGTGCCAGCAACACCGGGACAGGGAGTTATGGCTACACCTTC. Translation gives CASNTGTGSYGYTF.

As concerns this clone: Additional DNA sequences in this sample encode the identical CDR3. This rearrangement joins TRBV29-1 to TRBJ1-1, with TRBD1 identical over 8 bases. The V and J ends lost 7 bases and 1 base, in that order; junction bases with no gene match: 2. The germline gives CDR1 SQVTM, CDR2 ANQGSEA. The CDR3 has 12 amino acids. The CDR3 region is CSGGTGNTEAFF. The CDR3 DNA sequence: TGCAGCGGGGGGACAGGGAACACTGAAGCTTTCTTT.

V usage is TRBV4-3 and J usage is TRBJ2-3; 9 nucleotides match TRBD1. The CDR3 sequence is 19 residues long. J was trimmed by 3 bases and V by 1 base; bases with no gene match: 14. Looked up from germline, CDR1 is LGHNA and CDR2 is YSLEER. This chain's CDR3 is CASSQGNLNRGLGTDTQYF. DNA of the CDR3: TGCGCCAGCAGCCAAGGAAATCTAAACAGGGGGCTGGGAACAGATACGCAGTATTTT.

The chain recombines TRBV13 with TRBJ2-7; 7 bases line up with TRBD2. V trimming: 3 bases; J trimming: 12 bases; junction bases outside the gene matches: 11. Germline V gene lookup returns CDR1 PRHDT and CDR2 FYEKMQ (reference sequence). CDR3 size: 13 residues. The CDR3 nucleotides are TGTGCCAGCAGCTTGGGACTAACTGTTGATCCGTACTTC. Its translation is CASSLGLTVDPYF. The whole variable domain, remainder taken from reference TRBV13 and TRBJ2-7, is AAGVIQSPRHLIKEKRETATLKCYPIPRHDTVYWYQQGPGQDPQFLISFYEKMQSDKGSIPDRFSAQQFSDYHSELNMSSLELGDSALYFCASSLGLTVDPYFGPGTRLTVT.

This clone has only one observation. V is TRBV19 and J is TRBJ2-1; 16 bases match TRBD2. J gave up 10 bases and V 4 bases, and 13 bases lay outside the gene matches. This CDR3 contains 18 residues. CDR1 LNHDA and CDR2 SQIVND come from the germline V gene (reference sequence). CDR3 nucleotide sequence: TGTGCCAGTAGTACCAGGACCGGGACTAGCGGGAGGGCCGGGGAGCAGTTCTTC. Translating gives CASSTRTGTSGRAGEQFF.

The rearrangement links TRBV29-1 to TRBJ1-1; the D gene is possibly TRBD1 (5 bases). Germline V CDR1 and CDR2: SQVTM, ANQGSEA. The CDR3 spans 12 residues. V lost 3 bases and J 1 base, leaving 6 bases between the germline ends. This chain's CDR3 is CSVDQGNTEAFF. CDR3 coding DNA: TGCAGCGTTGACCAGGGGAACACTGAAGCTTTCTTT.